Detailed here is one T cell receptor (beta chain). Its antigen is still unknown. The CDR3 runs 15 residues. The sample is drawn from a study of T cell responses to AZD1222 COVID-19 vaccine. Sequenced by immunoSEQ multiplex PCR; TCRdb stores in-frame clones only, minus some. The sample has some 140,000 clones, roughly nine tenths seen once. Points from the study as a whole: There were vaccine-associated CD4 TCRs across spike, dominant at 160-218 and 743-854. Mostly white British, mostly female donors; authors suggested clonal diversity may be underestimated. Sampled repertoires all dated from after the peak T cell response.

This chain links TRBV1 with TRBJ2-1. TRBV1 is shown as a pseudogene. The receptor was derived from an adult in good health. The sample in question was peripheral blood, obtained on day 0 of AZD1222 vaccination. CDR3 nucleotides: TGCACCAGCAGCCGAAAGCAGAGCTCCTACAATGAGCAGTTCTTC. Residues: CTSSRKQSSYNEQFF.